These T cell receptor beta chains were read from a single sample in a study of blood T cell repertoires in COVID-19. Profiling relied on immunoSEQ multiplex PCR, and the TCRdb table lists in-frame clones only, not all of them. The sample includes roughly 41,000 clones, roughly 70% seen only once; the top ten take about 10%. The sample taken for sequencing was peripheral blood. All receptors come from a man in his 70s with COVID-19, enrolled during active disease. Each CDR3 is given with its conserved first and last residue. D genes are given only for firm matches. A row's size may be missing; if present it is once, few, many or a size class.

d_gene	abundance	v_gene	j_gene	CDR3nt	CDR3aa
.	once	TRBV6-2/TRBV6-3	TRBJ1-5	TGTGCCAGCAGTTCACAAACGCTTTTGGTAAGGGGCGGCAATCAGCCCCAGCATTTT	CASSSQTLLVRGGNQPQHF
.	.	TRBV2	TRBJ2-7	TGTGCCAGCAGCGCCGGGACAAAAAAGGACTTC	CASSAGTKKDF
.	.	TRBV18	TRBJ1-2	TGTGCCAGCTCACTCCGGGACGTCCGGGGGGCTAACTTTGGCTACACCTTC	CASSLRDVRGANFGYTF
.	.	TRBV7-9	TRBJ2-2	TGTGCCAGCAGCCAAGACGGAGTTCTTCCCACCGGGGAGCTGTTTTTT	CASSQDGVLPTGELFF
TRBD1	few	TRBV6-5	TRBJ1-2	TGTGCCAGCAGTTACTCGAGGACAGGGTATCGTGGCTACACCTTC	CASSYSRTGYRGYTF
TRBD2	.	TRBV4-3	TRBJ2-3	TGCGCCAGCAGCCAGGGCTCGGGAGGATCGTTAGATACGCAGTATTTT	CASSQGSGGSLDTQYF
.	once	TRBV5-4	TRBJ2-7	TGTGCCAGCAGCTTGGGACACGACTACGAGCAGTACTTC	CASSLGHDYEQYF
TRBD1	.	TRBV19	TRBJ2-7	TGTGCCAGTAGTCCCGGGACAGGAGTCTACGAGCAGTACTTC	CASSPGTGVYEQYF
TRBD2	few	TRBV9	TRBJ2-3	TGTGCCAGCAGCGTAGCTAGCGGGGGGGCCGAGGCAGATACGCAGTATTTT	CASSVASGGAEADTQYF
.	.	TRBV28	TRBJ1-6	TGTGCCAGCAGTCACCAGAGACAGTATAATTCACCCCTCCACTTT	CASSHQRQYNSPLHF
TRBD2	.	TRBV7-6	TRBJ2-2	TGTGCCAGCAGCTGGACTAGCGGGAGCGGGAGGATCGGCACCGGGGAGCTGTTTTTT	CASSWTSGSGRIGTGELFF
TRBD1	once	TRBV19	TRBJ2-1	TGTGCCAGTACCCCGGACAGGGATTACAATGAGCAGTTCTTC	CASTPDRDYNEQFF
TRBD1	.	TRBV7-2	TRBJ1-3	TGTGCCAGCACTGGGACAGGGTCGTTCTCTGGAAACACCATATATTTT	CASTGTGSFSGNTIYF
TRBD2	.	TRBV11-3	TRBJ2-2	TGTGCCAGCAGCTTTGCTAGCGGAGCCACCGGGGAGCTGTTTTTT	CASSFASGATGELFF
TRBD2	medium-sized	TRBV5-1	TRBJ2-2	TGCGCCAGCAGCACACTAGCGGGAGGGAACACCGGGGAGCTGTTTTTT	CASSTLAGGNTGELFF
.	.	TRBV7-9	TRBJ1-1	TGTGCCAGCAGCCCCGTCCGGGAAGCTTTCTTT	CASSPVREAFF
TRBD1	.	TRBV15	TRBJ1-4	TGTGCCACCAGCAGGGGACAGGGAGAAAAACTGTTTTTT	CATSRGQGEKLFF
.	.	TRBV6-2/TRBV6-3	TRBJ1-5	TGTGCCAGCAGCGATTACGGTCAGCCCCAGCATTTT	CASSDYGQPQHF
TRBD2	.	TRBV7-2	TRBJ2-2	TGTGCCAGCAGCTTATTAGCGGGGGGGCGGAGCACCGGGGAGCTGTTTTTT	CASSLLAGGRSTGELFF
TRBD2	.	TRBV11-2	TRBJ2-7	TGTGCCAGCAGCTTAGGCCCACGGACTAGCGGGTACTACGAGCAGTACTTC	CASSLGPRTSGYYEQYF
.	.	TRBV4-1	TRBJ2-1	TGCGCCAGCAGCCAAGAGGGACAAAGATACAATGAGCAGTTCTTC	CASSQEGQRYNEQFF
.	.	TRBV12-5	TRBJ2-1	TGTGCTAGTGGTTTGATTAGTTCGCCCGGTGAGCAGTTCTTC	CASGLISSPGEQFF
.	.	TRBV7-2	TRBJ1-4	TGTGCCAGCAGCAAAAACCAGCGGGGAACTAATGAAAAACTGTTTTTT	CASSKNQRGTNEKLFF
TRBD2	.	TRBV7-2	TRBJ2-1	TGTGCCAGCAGCTTAGGGCTAGCGGAGGGTAATGAGCAGTTCTTC	CASSLGLAEGNEQFF
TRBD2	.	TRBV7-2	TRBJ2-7	TGTGCCAGCAGCTCGGAATTTAGCGGGGGTGCCTACGAGCAGTACTTC	CASSSEFSGGAYEQYF
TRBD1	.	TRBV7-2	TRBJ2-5	TGTGCCAGCAGCTTAGGGGGACAGGGGGAGACCCAGTACTTC	CASSLGGQGETQYF
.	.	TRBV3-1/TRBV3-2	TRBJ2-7	TGTGCCAGCAGCCAGCCGTATCCCAGGGCTGGGGAGCAGTACTTC	CASSQPYPRAGEQYF
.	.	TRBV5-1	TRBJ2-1	TGCGCCAGCAGTATTTTAGCGGACTCCTACAATGAGCAGTTCTTC	CASSILADSYNEQFF
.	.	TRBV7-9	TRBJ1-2	TGTGCCAGCAGCTTAGCTGAGATCCTAAACTATGGCTACACCTTC	CASSLAEILNYGYTF
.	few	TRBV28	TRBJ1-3	TGTGCCAGTGGGGGCGGCTCTGGAAACACCATATATTTT	CASGGGSGNTIYF
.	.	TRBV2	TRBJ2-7	TGTGCCAGTTCCCCCTTTGCAGTCCTGTACTTC	CASSPFAVLYF
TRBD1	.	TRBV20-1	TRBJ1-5	TGCAGTGCTAGTGGGACAATAGACAGGGGAAGACAGCCCCAGCATTTT	CSASGTIDRGRQPQHF
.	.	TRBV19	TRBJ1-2	TGTGCCAGTACCAACCAGGGGTGGTATGGCTACACCTTC	CASTNQGWYGYTF
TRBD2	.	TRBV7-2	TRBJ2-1	TGTGCCAGATCGGGTCTAGCGGGTAACAATGAGCAGTTCTTC	CARSGLAGNNEQFF
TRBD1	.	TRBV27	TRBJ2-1	TGTGCCACAGGGGGATTTAACTCCTACAATGAGCAGTTCTTC	CATGGFNSYNEQFF
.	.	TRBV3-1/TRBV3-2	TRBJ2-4	TGTGCCAGCAGCCGTGCGGGGCGATTCGTGAACATTCAGTACTTC	CASSRAGRFVNIQYF
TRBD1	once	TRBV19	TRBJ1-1	TGTGCCAGTAGTTACAGGGGAACCCAGAGAGGAAACACTGAAGCTTTCTTT	CASSYRGTQRGNTEAFF
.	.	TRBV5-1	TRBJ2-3	TGCGCCAGCAGCCGAGACTGGTTCGCAGATACGCAGTATTTT	CASSRDWFADTQYF
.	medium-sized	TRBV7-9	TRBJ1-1	TGTGCCAGCAGCTTAGGCAGGGATGGAGCTGAAGCTTTCTTT	CASSLGRDGAEAFF
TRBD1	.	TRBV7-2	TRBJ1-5	TGTGCCAGCAGCCCAAGGGGGCTCCAGGGGGCGCGTCAGCCCCAGCATTTT	CASSPRGLQGARQPQHF
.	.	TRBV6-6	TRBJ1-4	TGTGCCAGCAGTTACTCAATGGCCACAGGGGAAAAACTGTTTTTT	CASSYSMATGEKLFF
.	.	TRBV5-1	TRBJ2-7	TGCGCCAGCAGCTTGGGGGCGGGGGCTGAAGTCGAGCAGTACTTC	CASSLGAGAEVEQYF
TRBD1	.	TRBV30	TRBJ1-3	TGTGCCTGGAGTCGAGGTAACAGGGGGATTGGAAACACCATATATTTT	CAWSRGNRGIGNTIYF
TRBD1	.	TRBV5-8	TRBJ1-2	TGTGCCAGCAGCTTACAGGGGGGTGGCTACACCTTC	CASSLQGGGYTF
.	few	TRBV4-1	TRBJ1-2	TGCGCCAGCAGCCAAGACCGCGGGTTCAGCGGCTACACCTTC	CASSQDRGFSGYTF
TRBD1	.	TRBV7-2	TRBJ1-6	TGTGCCAGCAGCTGGACAGGGGGCAATTCACCCCTCCACTTT	CASSWTGGNSPLHF
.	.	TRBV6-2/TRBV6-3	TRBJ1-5	TGTGCCAGCAGCCCGGCCACCTGGAATCAGCCCCAGCATTTT	CASSPATWNQPQHF
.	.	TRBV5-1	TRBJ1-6	TGCGCCAGCAGCTTGACAGGAGATTTTCTTTCACCCCTCCACTTT	CASSLTGDFLSPLHF
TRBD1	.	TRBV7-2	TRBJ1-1	TGTGCCAGCAGCTCGAAGGGTGGACAGGGCGTTATAGCTTTCTTT	CASSSKGGQGVIAFF
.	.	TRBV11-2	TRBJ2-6	TGTGCCAGCAGCTTGCTCGGGTGGGCCAACGTCCTGACTTTC	CASSLLGWANVLTF